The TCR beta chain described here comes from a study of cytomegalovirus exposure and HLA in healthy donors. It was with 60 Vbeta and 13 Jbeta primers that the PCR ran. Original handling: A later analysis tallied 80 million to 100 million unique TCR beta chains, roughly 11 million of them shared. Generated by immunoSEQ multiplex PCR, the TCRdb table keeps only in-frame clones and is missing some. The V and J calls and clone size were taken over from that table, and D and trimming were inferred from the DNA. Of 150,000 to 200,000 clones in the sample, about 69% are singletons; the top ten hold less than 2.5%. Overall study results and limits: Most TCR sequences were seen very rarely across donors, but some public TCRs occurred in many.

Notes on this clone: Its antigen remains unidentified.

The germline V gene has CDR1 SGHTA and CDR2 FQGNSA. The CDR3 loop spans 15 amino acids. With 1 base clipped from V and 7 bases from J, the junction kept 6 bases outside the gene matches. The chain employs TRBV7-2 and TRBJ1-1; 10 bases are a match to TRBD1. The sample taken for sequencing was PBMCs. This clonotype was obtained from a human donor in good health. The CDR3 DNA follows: TGTGCCAGCAGCTTAGTCGGGACAGGGGATTATGAAGCTTTCTTT. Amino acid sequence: CASSLVGTGDYEAFF.